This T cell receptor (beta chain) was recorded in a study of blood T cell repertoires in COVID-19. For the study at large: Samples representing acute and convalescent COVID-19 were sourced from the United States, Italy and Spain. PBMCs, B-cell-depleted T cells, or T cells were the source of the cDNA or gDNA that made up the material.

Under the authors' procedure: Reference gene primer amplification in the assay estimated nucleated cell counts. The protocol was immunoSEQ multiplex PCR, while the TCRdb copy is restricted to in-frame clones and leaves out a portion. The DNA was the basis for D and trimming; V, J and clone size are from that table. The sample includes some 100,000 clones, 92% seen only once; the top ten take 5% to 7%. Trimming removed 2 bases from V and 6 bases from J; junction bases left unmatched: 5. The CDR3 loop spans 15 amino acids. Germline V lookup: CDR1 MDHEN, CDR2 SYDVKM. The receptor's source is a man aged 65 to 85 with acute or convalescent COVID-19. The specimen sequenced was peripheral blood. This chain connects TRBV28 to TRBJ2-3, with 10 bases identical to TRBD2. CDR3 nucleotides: TGTGCCAGCAGTTTACAACTAGCGGGACTGGATACGCAGTATTTT. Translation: CASSLQLAGLDTQYF.